This T cell receptor (beta chain) was sequenced in a study of early T cells in non-severe SARS-CoV-2 infection (dated by TCRdb to the early 2020s). Regarding the study in general: Because TCR sequencing was done on bulk RNA from unsorted whole blood, the alpha and beta chains could not be paired. Beyond this particular receptor, the publication reports: VDJdb matching was skewed toward anti-spike CD8 responses, so virus-specific expansions were likely underestimated and private and CD4 specificities were missed.

The CDR3 numbers 16 residues from cysteine through phenylalanine. Solely the CDR3 DNA is kept, with 48 bases framed from the first base. V loses 4 bases at its end and J loses 5 bases; junction bases beyond the gene matches: 10. The germline V gene (reference sequence) provides CDR1 SGHNT and CDR2 YYREEE. The library relied on 5' RACE. The instrument given in TCRdb is NextSeq 500. The TCR library protocol attached unique molecular identifiers to individual cDNA molecules to correct for sequencing error and PCR bias. Both TCR alpha and beta chains were sequenced, and tight co-correlation was observed between alpha and beta sequence abundances in each sample. As for the original processing: V gene, J gene and CDR3 annotation of TCR sequences was performed with Decombinator V4. Expanded TCRs were defined as changing significantly between any two time points under a Poisson model with p below 0.0001. TCR abundances were normalised to the total number of TCRs sequenced per sample and expressed as counts per million. MAIT TCRs were defined by TRAV1-2 paired with TRAJ12, TRAJ20 or TRAJ33, and iNKT TCRs by TRAV10 paired with TRAJ18. VDJdb, accessed 1 November 2021, was searched for CMV, EBV and SARS-CoV-2 annotated TCRs, with TCRs annotated for multiple antigens excluded. TCRdb reworked the public reads: Q25 trimming with fastp, MiXCR clone assembly, productive beta chains retained. Each entry merges the rows of one CDR3 protein and shows their most common DNA and genes. For this entry, the V and J calls and clone size follow TCRdb and not the study's own pipeline. The sample profile shows tens of thousands of distinct CDR3 sequences; less than 15% of them were found once. In total, the top ten clones hold around 3.8% of the sample.

The study was a case-control design nested within a healthcare worker cohort in London, UK, with weekly nasopharyngeal swab PCR tests and blood sampling. Healthcare workers were recruited during the week of the UK lockdown, between 23 and 31 March 2020, and followed weekly for up to 16 weeks. Concerning this clonotype: No cognate antigen has been identified for it. Base qualities are not at hand, and no much larger clone is one base apart.

The chain is made from TRBV5-4 and TRBJ1-1; TRBD1 fits 11 bases in the junction. Source material: whole blood. This receptor was identified in an adult who was a healthcare worker with PCR-confirmed SARS-CoV-2 infection or an uninfected control (not recorded which). The nucleotide sequence is TGTGCCAGCAGCCCTACGCCGGGACAGGGGGGGACTGAAGCTTTCTTT. This yields the protein CASSPTPGQGGTEAFF. The CDR3, completed at both ends by the reference TRBV5-4 and TRBJ1-1 genes, gives the full variable domain ETGVTQSPTHLIKTRGQQVTLRCSSQSGHNTVSWYQQALGQGPQFIFQYYREEENGRGNFPPRFSGLQFPNYSSELNVNALELDDSALYLCASSPTPGQGGTEAFFGQGTRLTVV.